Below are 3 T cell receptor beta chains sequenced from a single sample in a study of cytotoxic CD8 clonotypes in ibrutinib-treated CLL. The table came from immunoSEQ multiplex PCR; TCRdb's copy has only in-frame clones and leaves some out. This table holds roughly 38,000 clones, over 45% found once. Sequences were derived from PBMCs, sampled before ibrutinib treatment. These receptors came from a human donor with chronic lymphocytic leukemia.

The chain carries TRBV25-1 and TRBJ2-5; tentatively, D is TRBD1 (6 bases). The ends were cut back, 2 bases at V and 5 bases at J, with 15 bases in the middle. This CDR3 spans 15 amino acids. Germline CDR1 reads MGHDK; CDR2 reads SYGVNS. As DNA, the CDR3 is TGTGCCAGCAGTGAACAAAGGGGGATATGGGAGACCCAGTACTTC. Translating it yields CASSEQRGIWETQYF.

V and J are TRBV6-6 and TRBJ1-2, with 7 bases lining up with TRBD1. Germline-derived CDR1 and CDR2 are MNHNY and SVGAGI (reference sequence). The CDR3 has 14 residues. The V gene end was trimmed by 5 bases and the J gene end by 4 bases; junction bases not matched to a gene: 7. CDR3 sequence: CASSTTGYVYGYTF. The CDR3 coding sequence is TGTGCCAGCAGTACGACAGGGTATGTCTATGGCTACACCTTC.

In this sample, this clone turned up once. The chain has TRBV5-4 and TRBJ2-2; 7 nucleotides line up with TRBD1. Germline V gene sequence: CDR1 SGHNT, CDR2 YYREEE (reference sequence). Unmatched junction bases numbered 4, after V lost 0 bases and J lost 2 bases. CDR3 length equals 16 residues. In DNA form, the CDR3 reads TGTGCCAGCAGCTTGGTAGGGGGCGTTAACACCGGGGAGCTGTTTTTT. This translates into CASSLVGGVNTGELFF. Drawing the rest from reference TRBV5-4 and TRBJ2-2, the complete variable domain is ETGVTQSPTHLIKTRGQQVTLRCSSQSGHNTVSWYQQALGQGPQFIFQYYREEENGRGNFPPRFSGLQFPNYSSELNVNALELDDSALYLCASSLVGGVNTGELFFGEGSRLTVL.